One sample yielded the 24 T cell receptor beta chains listed below, sequenced in a study of beta chain features in type 1 diabetes. What these receptors recognize is not known. Study-wide findings and caveats: Among all four CD4+ subsets, Type 1 diabetes patients had TCRB CDR3s that were moderately but significantly shorter.

Expressed TCRB transcripts were sequenced because the entire RNA isolate underwent reverse transcription. TCRdb's table, derived via immunoSEQ multiplex PCR, lists solely in-frame clones and lacks some. The profile shows around 180,000 clones, 6.5% to 8.5% of them singletons. The sequencing sample was made of central memory CD4+ T cells from blood. Receptor source: a man younger than 35 with type 1 diabetes.

The chain couples TRBV2 to TRBJ2-5; D possibly corresponds to TRBD2 (5 bases). The CDR3 length is 13 residues. Germline CDR1 SNHLY, CDR2 FYNNEI. Trimming removed 6 bases from V and 3 bases from J, with 11 bases in between. The CDR3 protein is CASSRSGEETQYF. The CDR3 DNA is TGTGCCAGCAGCCGGAGCGGCGAAGAGACCCAGTACTTC.

The chain employs TRBV6-5 and TRBJ1-3, with D possibly being TRBD1 (5 bases). V was trimmed by 4 bases and J by 0 bases, leaving 10 bases between them. CDR3 size: 15 residues. Germline-derived CDR1 and CDR2 are MNHEY and SVGAGI. The CDR3 sequence is CASSFTGYSGNTIYF. The CDR3 coding sequence is TGTGCCAGCAGTTTTACAGGTTACTCTGGAAACACCATATATTTT.

This clone was observed a handful of times. The chain is built from TRBV30 and TRBJ2-3, with a weak D call TRBD1 (6 bases). V was cut by 2 bases and J by 5 bases, with 14 bases left in between. CDR1 and CDR2 (germline): GTSNPN, SVGIG (reference sequence). The CDR3 extends over 14 amino acids. The CDR3 region has the DNA TGTGCCTGGAGTTTCGGGCTAGGGGGAGATACGCAGTATTTT. This codes for CAWSFGLGGDTQYF.

This clone has more than one count but fewer than ten. This sequence joins TRBV7-2 and TRBJ2-2; the D gene is possibly TRBD2 (7 bases). CDR3 size: 17 residues. Germline loops: CDR1 SGHTA, CDR2 FQGNSA. The germline V and J ends were trimmed by 6 bases and 4 bases, with 21 bases remaining between them. The CDR3 protein is CASRHRGRGTPTGELFF. CDR3 DNA: TGTGCCAGCAGACATAGGGGGAGGGGTACACCCACCGGGGAGCTGTTTTTT.

This clone was seen at least ten times. The rearrangement joins TRBV7-2 to TRBJ2-7, with a weak D call TRBD1 (6 bases). This CDR3 spans 14 amino acids. From germline, CDR1 is SGHTA and CDR2 FQGNSA. V gave up 1 base and J gave up 6 bases, with 13 bases separating them. This CDR3 is CASSLGGPKAEQYF. The CDR3 nucleotides are TGTGCCAGCAGCTTAGGGGGGCCCAAGGCCGAGCAGTACTTC.

The chain recombines TRBV6-4 with TRBJ1-2; TRBD1 matches 7 bases. The CDR3 is made up of 13 amino acids. The trim removed 6 bases at V and 7 bases at J, leaving 8 bases unmatched. Germline V lookup: CDR1 MRHNA, CDR2 SNTAGT. CDR3: CASRAGTVGGYTF. In DNA, the CDR3 is TGTGCCAGCAGGGCCGGGACAGTAGGTGGCTACACCTTC.

This clone came up a few times. The J gene is TRBJ2-5, the V gene TRBV6-5, with 8 bases lining up with TRBD1. J gave up 5 bases and V 4 bases, and 6 bases lay outside the gene matches. Germline V gives CDR1 MNHEY, CDR2 SVGAGI. This CDR3 contains 14 residues. CDR3 DNA: TGTGCCAGCAGTTCCCTCAGGGGGCCGGAGACCCAGTACTTC. Its translation is CASSSLRGPETQYF.

In this sample, this clone turned up a few times. The J gene is TRBJ2-3, the V gene TRBV7-9; possible D gene TRBD2, 5 bases. This CDR3 has 17 amino acids. V was cut by 5 bases and J by 0 bases, with 18 bases left in between. Germline V gene data show CDR1 as SEHNR and CDR2 as FQNEAQ (reference sequence). The CDR3 here is CASSAPAGQRSTDTQYF. In DNA form, the CDR3 reads TGTGCCAGCAGCGCCCCCGCGGGTCAGCGGAGCACAGATACGCAGTATTTT.

This clone has just a few counts. The CDR3: CSVVGQIDTGELFF. DNA for the CDR3: TGCAGCGTTGTGGGGCAGATAGACACCGGGGAGCTGTTTTTT. The V and J genes are TRBV29-1 and TRBJ2-2, with D perhaps TRBD1 (5 bases). The germline V gene encodes CDR1 SQVTM and CDR2 ANQGSEA. The CDR3 runs 14 residues. The V end lost 4 bases, the J end lost 3 bases, and 12 bases lay between the germline ends.

This clone occurred a few times. The V and J genes are TRBV14 and TRBJ1-2; weak D call: TRBD1 (5 bases). The CDR3 length is 13 residues. CDR1 is SGHDN and CDR2 is FVKESK in the germline V gene. The ends were cut back, 1 base at V and 6 bases at J, with 9 bases in the middle. CDR3 sequence: CASSQGRADGYTF. In nucleotides, the CDR3 is TGTGCCAGCAGCCAAGGCAGGGCAGATGGCTACACCTTC.

This chain uses TRBV6-6 with TRBJ2-7; D is uncertain. This CDR3 is 16 amino acids long. Germline lookup yields CDR1 MNHNY and CDR2 SVGAGI (reference sequence). Between the trimmed V and J ends, which lost 4 bases and 0 bases, there was a span of 16 bases. Here the CDR3 reads CASSSSGGRSSYEQYF. The DNA for the CDR3 is TGTGCCAGCAGTTCGTCCGGCGGCCGAAGCTCCTACGAGCAGTACTTC.

This clone turned up a few times. V gene TRBV15 combines with J gene TRBJ2-3; D ambiguous. Trimming left V 0 bases short and J 1 base short, with 5 bases between. Germline CDR1 is LNHNV and CDR2 is YYDKDF (reference sequence). The CDR3 spans 14 residues. The CDR3 nucleotides read TGTGCCACCAGCAGAGATCGGGGCACAGATACGCAGTATTTT. Translating it yields CATSRDRGTDTQYF.

V and J are TRBV18 and TRBJ1-1; D gene ambiguous. The V end was cut by 1 base, the J end by 1 base, with 7 bases between. Germline V gene sequence: CDR1 KGHSH, CDR2 LQKENI. The CDR3 runs to 14 residues. CDR3 DNA: TGTGCCAGCTCACCACTTACAGCGAACACTGAAGCTTTCTTT. Its protein product is CASSPLTANTEAFF.

This clone was detected only a few times. This rearrangement joins TRBV30 to TRBJ2-5; TRBD1 might be the D (6 bases). Germline loops: CDR1 GTSNPN, CDR2 SVGIG (reference sequence). The CDR3 is 12 amino acids. The germline V and J ends were trimmed by 3 bases and 5 bases, with 10 bases remaining between them. The CDR3 loop reads CAWSQGPETQYF. The CDR3 nucleotides are TGTGCCTGGAGCCAGGGGCCCGAGACCCAGTACTTC.

The rearrangement joins TRBV6-5 to TRBJ2-5; 7 bases fit TRBD2. This CDR3 comprises 15 residues. V lost 0 bases, J lost 5 bases, and 6 bases stayed unmatched. Germline V gene lookup returns CDR1 MNHEY and CDR2 SVGAGI. This CDR3 is CASSYSAGAWETQYF. The CDR3 nucleotides read TGTGCCAGCAGTTACTCGGCGGGAGCGTGGGAGACCCAGTACTTC.

In its sample, this clone was seen a few times. This specimen includes other DNA sequences encoding the same CDR3. The chain employs TRBV9 and TRBJ2-1; the D is unclear. Germline loops: CDR1 SGDLS, CDR2 YYNGEE. The CDR3 runs to 12 residues. Trimming cost V 0 bases and J 7 bases, with 5 bases left between them. The CDR3 region has the DNA TGTGCCAGCAGCGTAGACCTAAATGAGCAGTTCTTC. This gives the protein CASSVDLNEQFF.

About this clone: This specimen includes other DNA sequences encoding the same CDR3. The chain links TRBV7-2 to TRBJ2-7; tentatively, D is TRBD1 (6 bases). Germline V gives CDR1 SGHTA, CDR2 FQGNSA. The CDR3 covers 12 residues. V was clipped by 8 bases and J by 4 bases, with 12 bases between them. The CDR3 DNA reads as TGTGCCAGCTCTTTTACAGGGTACGAGCAGTACTTC. Amino acids: CASSFTGYEQYF.

The V gene is TRBV5-4, the J gene TRBJ2-3, with 11 bases identical to TRBD2. The germline CDR1 and CDR2 sequences are SGHNT and YYREEE (reference sequence). V shed 3 bases, J shed 0 bases, and the junction held 3 bases outside the gene matches. This CDR3 comprises 16 residues. CDR3 bases: TGTGCCAGCAGCTCGGGGACTAGCGGTAGCACAGATACGCAGTATTTT. Protein: CASSSGTSGSTDTQYF.

This clone was counted ten times or more. This chain uses TRBV29-1 with TRBJ2-2; 7 bases are a match to TRBD1. The CDR3 covers 13 residues. From germline, CDR1 is SQVTM and CDR2 ANQGSEA. J was trimmed by 0 bases and V by 7 bases; bases with no gene match: 2. This chain's CDR3 is CSAQGANTGELFF. CDR3 bases: TGCAGCGCCCAGGGGGCGAACACCGGGGAGCTGTTTTTT.

This clone appeared a few times. This sequence joins TRBV5-1 and TRBJ2-5; 11 bases match TRBD2. Germline lookup yields CDR1 SGHRS and CDR2 YFSETQ. Trimming at V came to 4 bases and at J to 1 base, leaving 12 bases not matched to a gene. This CDR3 has 18 residues. CDR3 in amino acids: CASSQGLAAMVVQETQYF. The CDR3 bases are TGCGCCAGCAGCCAGGGACTAGCGGCCATGGTCGTCCAAGAGACCCAGTACTTC.

The V and J genes are TRBV7-2 and TRBJ1-2, with D maybe TRBD1 (6 bases). Trimming left V 3 bases short and J 9 bases short, with 11 bases between. The CDR3 runs to 12 residues. Germline V gene lookup returns CDR1 SGHTA and CDR2 FQGNSA. This CDR3 reads CASSFYRERYTF. The CDR3 DNA follows: TGTGCCAGCAGCTTTTACAGGGAACGCTACACCTTC.

V gene TRBV4-1 combines with J gene TRBJ2-3; D possibly corresponds to TRBD1 (8 bases). The CDR3 totals 16 residues. V lost 2 bases to trimming and J lost 1 base, with 13 bases between them. Looked up from germline, CDR1 is MGHRA and CDR2 is YSYEKL. The CDR3 loop reads CASSQLQGGGTDTQYF. The CDR3 nucleotides are TGCGCCAGCAGCCAACTACAGGGGGGGGGCACAGATACGCAGTATTTT.

This chain uses TRBV19 with TRBJ2-1; D call uncertain. V gave up 0 bases and J gave up 5 bases, with 11 bases separating them. Germline CDR1 reads LNHDA; CDR2 reads SQIVND (reference sequence). The CDR3 totals 15 residues. CDR3: CASSIDHGQDNEQFF. CDR3 DNA: TGTGCCAGTAGTATAGATCATGGCCAAGACAATGAGCAGTTCTTC.

This clone appeared many times. The V and J genes are TRBV6-6 and TRBJ2-3, with D tentatively TRBD2 (6 bases). V was shortened by 4 bases and J by 6 bases, with 17 bases between the two germline ends. The CDR3 sequence is 15 residues long. Germline CDR1 is MNHNY and CDR2 is SVGAGI (reference sequence). CDR3 in amino acids: CASSSSTRAPDTQYF. CDR3 nucleotide sequence: TGTGCCAGCAGTTCATCGACTAGGGCCCCCGATACGCAGTATTTT.